The 18 T cell receptor beta chains reported below all come from one sample, sequenced in a study of blood T cells in healthy people across ages. PCR was performed a second time for 7 to 11 cycles using a sample-barcoded 5' primer and a J-beta primer mix. TCRdb independently ran MiXCR on the 5' RACE reads; one entry per CDR3 protein. In the table there are over a million distinct CDR3 sequences, 45% of which are singletons. Material for sequencing was blood. The origin of the receptors is a woman aged 55-69 years in good health.

The chain joins TRBV15 to TRBJ2-1; 7 positions match TRBD2. The V segment lost 10 bases and the J segment 4 bases; nucleotides outside the gene matches: 16. CDR3 length: 16 amino acids. Germline lookup yields CDR1 LNHNV and CDR2 YYDKDF (reference sequence). CDR3 loop: CASGSRGRSLYNEQFF. The DNA of the CDR3 is TGTGCCAGCGGTAGTCGCGGGAGAAGTTTGTACAATGAGCAGTTCTTC.

The chain combines TRBV6-2 or TRBV6-3 with TRBJ2-1; D might be TRBD2 (5 bases). V was shortened by 5 bases and J by 6 bases, with 8 bases between the two germline ends. From germline, CDR1 is MNHEY and CDR2 SVGEGT. The CDR3 runs 12 residues. The CDR3 protein is CASSTAVNEQFF. CDR3 DNA sequence: TGTGCCAGCAGTACAGCGGTCAATGAGCAGTTCTTC.

The chain couples TRBV10-3 to TRBJ2-7; 13 bases agree with TRBD2. V trimming: 4 bases; J trimming: 2 bases; junction bases outside the gene matches: 2. The CDR3 consists of 15 residues. The germline V gene has CDR1 ENHRY and CDR2 SYGVKD. CDR3 in DNA: TGTGCCATCAGTGTGGGGACTAGCGGGGCCTACGAGCAGTACTTC. It encodes CAISVGTSGAYEQYF.

This chain joins TRBV15 and TRBJ1-5, with 8 bases fitting TRBD1. Germline loops: CDR1 LNHNV, CDR2 YYDKDF (reference sequence). The CDR3 spans 15 residues. Trimming cost V 0 bases and J 5 bases; bases outside gene matches: 3. The CDR3 reads CATSRDAGGDQPQHF. The CDR3 DNA reads as TGTGCCACCAGCAGAGATGCAGGGGGCGATCAGCCCCAGCATTTT.

In nucleotides, the CDR3 is TGCGCCAGCAGCCAAGTAGCGGGAGAGCAGTTCTTC. Translating gives CASSQVAGEQFF. The chain combines TRBV4-1 with TRBJ2-1; 8 bases are a match to TRBD2. The germline V gene has CDR1 MGHRA and CDR2 YSYEKL. This CDR3 region has 12 residues. Germline trimming cut 1 base from V and 10 bases from J; bases unmatched to any gene: 0.

This clonotype was observed a single time. This chain links TRBV3-1 with TRBJ2-3, with D possibly matching TRBD1 (5 bases). Looked up from germline, CDR1 is LGHDT and CDR2 is YNNKEL (reference sequence). Between the trimmed V and J ends, which lost 1 base and 6 bases, there was a span of 14 bases. The CDR3 has 15 residues. The CDR3 DNA reads as TGTGCCAGCAGCCAAGGGACAATGATCCCCGATACGCAGTATTTT. As protein: CASSQGTMIPDTQYF.

The CDR3 nucleotides read TGTGCCAGCGACGGGAACTACGAGCAGTACTTC. The encoded protein is CASDGNYEQYF. The chain carries TRBV28 and TRBJ2-7; tentatively, D is TRBD2 (5 bases). Between the trimmed V and J ends, which lost 8 bases and 3 bases, there was a span of 8 bases. Germline CDR1 MDHEN, CDR2 SYDVKM. The CDR3 has 11 amino acids.

The rearrangement links TRBV5-1 to TRBJ2-1, with 8 positions matching TRBD2. With the DNA end fitting TRBJ2-7 better, the J assignment may be wrong. The V gene's germline CDR1 is SGHRS and CDR2 YFSETQ. The CDR3 has 16 amino acids. The CDR3 coding sequence is TGCGCCAGCAGCTTGAAGCTAGCGGGCTCCTACAATGAGCAGTACTTC. It specifies CASSLKLAGSYNEQYF.

The rearrangement joins TRBV2 to TRBJ2-1, with TRBD2 matching 13 bases. Germline V gene lookup returns CDR1 SNHLY and CDR2 FYNNEI. The CDR3 consists of 18 residues. V was clipped by 11 bases and J by 0 bases; unmatched bases: 13. The CDR3: CAGRVLAGGPSSYNEQFF. Written as DNA, the CDR3 is TGTGCCGGCCGGGTACTAGCGGGAGGGCCCAGCTCCTACAATGAGCAGTTCTTC. Complete variable domain (other parts from reference TRBV2 and TRBJ2-1): EPEVTQTPSHQVTQMGQEVILRCVPISNHLYFYWYRQILGQKVEFLVSFYNNEISEKSEIFDDQFSVERPDGSNFTLKIRSTKLEDSAMYFCAGRVLAGGPSSYNEQFFGPGTRLTVL.

The chain links TRBV6-5 to TRBJ2-1, with a tentative D call TRBD2 (6 bases). The CDR3 sequence is 14 residues long. Deletions cut 0 bases from V and 12 bases from J, with 15 bases between. In germline, CDR1 is MNHEY, CDR2 SVGAGI. CDR3 nucleotide sequence: TGTGCCAGCAGTTACTCTTTTGGGTTCGGGGGGCAGTTCTTC. Its translation is CASSYSFGFGGQFF.

This rearrangement joins TRBV27 to TRBJ2-7; 8 bases match TRBD2. The DNA end favors TRBJ2-4, so the J call may be wrong. The CDR3 contains 17 residues. Germline-derived CDR1 and CDR2 are MNHEY and SMNVEV (reference sequence). The DNA of the CDR3 is TGTGCCAGCAGTTTATACGTCGCTAGCGGGGCCAAAAACATTCAGTACTTC. Amino acid sequence: CASSLYVASGAKNIQYF.

This clonotype occurred a few times. The V call is TRBV20-1, the J call TRBJ1-2; weak D call: TRBD1 (6 bases). This CDR3 spans 15 amino acids. CDR1 DFQATT and CDR2 SNEGSKA come from the germline V gene (reference sequence). The V end was cut by 2 bases, the J end by 2 bases, with 15 bases between. The CDR3 DNA reads TGCAGTGCTAGAAGATCCGGACAGAAAAACTATGGCTACACCTTC. This translates into CSARRSGQKNYGYTF.

The chain uses TRBV29-1 and TRBJ2-1, with 9 bases fitting TRBD1. CDR1 and CDR2 from the germline V gene are SQVTM and ANQGSEA. J lost 3 bases, V lost 7 bases, and 7 bases had no gene match. This CDR3 region has 14 residues. The CDR3: CSGGLGQGYNEQFF. The DNA of the CDR3 is TGCAGCGGGGGGTTGGGACAGGGCTACAATGAGCAGTTCTTC.

This clonotype has only a few counts. A much larger clone lies one base from this, so it may be a read error. The chain joins TRBV20-1 to TRBJ1-2, with TRBD1 identical over 7 bases. V shed 6 bases and J 8 bases; nucleotides not matched to a gene: 15. This CDR3 has 14 residues. Germline-derived CDR1 and CDR2 are DFQATT and SNEGSKA (reference sequence). The CDR3 loop reads CSAGRLTGSKGYTF. The DNA for the CDR3 is TGCAGTGCGGGGAGGCTGACAGGGTCGAAAGGCTACACCTTC.

This chain links TRBV7-9 with TRBJ2-1; 8 bases match TRBD1. The last part of the DNA fits TRBJ2-7 better; the J call may be wrong. The germline gives CDR1 SEHNR, CDR2 FQNEAQ (reference sequence). The CDR3 has 16 amino acids. The CDR3 here is CASSGGRTGRTYEQYF. The DNA of the CDR3 is TGTGCCAGCAGCGGGGGTAGGACAGGGAGAACCTACGAGCAGTACTTC.

The chain combines TRBV10-3 with TRBJ2-7; D tentatively reads TRBD1 or TRBD2 (5 bases each). The CDR3 has 15 residues. V lost 2 bases to trimming and J lost 6 bases, with 17 bases between them. Germline V CDR1 and CDR2: ENHRY, SYGVKD. The chain's CDR3 is CAISEGAALVSEQYF. CDR3 nucleotides: TGTGCCATCAGTGAGGGGGCCGCACTAGTTAGCGAGCAGTACTTC.

This clonotype was seen more than once but under ten times. The chain recombines TRBV4-2 with TRBJ2-5; maybe TRBD1 (6 bases). Germline lookup yields CDR1 LGHNA and CDR2 YNFKEQ. The CDR3 runs 15 residues. The V and J ends lost 5 bases and 1 base respectively, with 14 bases between them. The CDR3 region has the DNA TGTGCCAGCAGCGAGGGACACACAACCCAAGAGACCCAGTACTTC. This encodes CASSEGHTTQETQYF.

V usage is TRBV6-6 and J usage is TRBJ2-1, with D possibly TRBD2 on 6 matching bases. The CDR3 covers 15 residues. Per the germline V gene, CDR1 is MNHNY and CDR2 is SVGAGI (reference sequence). V lost 2 bases and J 6 bases, leaving 14 bases between the germline ends. The CDR3 here is CASSYGPTSRNEQFF. The CDR3, as DNA: TGTGCCAGCAGTTACGGCCCTACTAGCCGCAATGAGCAGTTCTTC.